A single sample is the source of the 3 T cell receptor beta chains below, sequenced in a study of technical replicates of blood from a handful of donors. This table comes from immunoSEQ multiplex PCR, and its TCRdb copy is limited to in-frame clones, with some not included. The sample has roughly 83,000 clones, more than 80% seen once. Sequencing used T cells isolated from PBMCs. The receptor set was obtained from a human donor in good health.

V usage is TRBV29-1 and J usage is TRBJ2-3; 7 positions agree with TRBD1. CDR3 length equals 13 residues. Germline V gene data show CDR1 as SQVTM and CDR2 as ANQGSEA. The CDR3 region has the DNA TGCGCCAAGAGACAGGGAGGCACAGATACGCAGTATTTT. Residues: CAKRQGGTDTQYF.

The rearrangement joins TRBV19 to TRBJ1-3; D not resolved. Germline-derived CDR1 and CDR2 are LNHDA and SQIVND (reference sequence). Deletions cut 7 bases from V and 1 base from J, with 8 bases between. The CDR3 has 13 residues. The CDR3 region has the DNA TGTGCCAGTACGAGGATATCTGGAAACACCATATATTTT. Translating it yields CASTRISGNTIYF.

The chain combines TRBV2 with TRBJ1-3; no firm D call. V dropped 4 bases and J dropped 3 bases, with 16 bases sitting between them. The CDR3 covers 16 residues. CDR1 is SNHLY, CDR2 FYNNEI, per germline. In DNA form, the CDR3 reads TGTGCCAGCAGTGGGCCCCCAGGCAGGAATGGAAACACCATATATTTT. This codes for CASSGPPGRNGNTIYF.